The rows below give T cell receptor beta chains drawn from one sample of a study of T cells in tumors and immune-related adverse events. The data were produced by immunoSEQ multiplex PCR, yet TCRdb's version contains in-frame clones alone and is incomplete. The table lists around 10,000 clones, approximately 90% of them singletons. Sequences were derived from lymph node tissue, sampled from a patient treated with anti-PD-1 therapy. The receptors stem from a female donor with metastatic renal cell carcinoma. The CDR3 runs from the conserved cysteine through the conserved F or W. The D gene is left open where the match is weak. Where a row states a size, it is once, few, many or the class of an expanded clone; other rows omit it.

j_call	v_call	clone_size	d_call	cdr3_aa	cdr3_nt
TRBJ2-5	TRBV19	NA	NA	CASSLHWRGETQYF	TGTGCCAGTAGTCTCCACTGGAGGGGGGAGACCCAGTACTTC
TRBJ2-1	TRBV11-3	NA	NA	CASSLGFFERAGTLNEQFF	TGTGCCAGCAGCTTAGGCTTCTTTGAGCGGGCAGGGACCCTCAATGAGCAGTTCTTC
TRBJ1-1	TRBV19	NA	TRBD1	CASSEGTEWNTEAFF	TGTGCCAGTAGTGAGGGGACAGAATGGAACACTGAAGCTTTCTTT
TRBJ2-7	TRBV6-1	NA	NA	CASSPTHGPYEQYF	TGTGCCAGCAGTCCCACCCACGGCCCATACGAGCAGTACTTC
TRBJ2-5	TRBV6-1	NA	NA	CASSNALKETQYF	TGTGCCAGCAGCAACGCGCTGAAAGAGACCCAGTACTTC
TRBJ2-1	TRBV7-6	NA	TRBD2	CASSLVASGGAGEQFF	TGTGCTAGCAGCTTAGTGGCTAGCGGGGGGGCCGGTGAGCAGTTCTTC
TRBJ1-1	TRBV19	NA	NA	CASSTPLGRSAFF	TGTGCCAGTAGTACCCCACTTGGGAGATCGGCTTTCTTT
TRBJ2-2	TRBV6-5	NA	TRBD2	CASSYWGGSGELFF	TGTGCCAGCAGTTACTGGGGGGGTTCCGGGGAGCTGTTTTTT
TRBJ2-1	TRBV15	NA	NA	CATSRERQRSYNEQFF	TGTGCCACCAGCAGAGAGCGACAGCGCTCCTACAATGAGCAGTTCTTC
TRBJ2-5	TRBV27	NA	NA	CASSLFADPARETQYF	TGTGCCAGCAGTTTATTCGCAGATCCCGCAAGAGAGACCCAGTACTTC
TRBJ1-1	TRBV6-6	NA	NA	CASSYPGRGAEAFF	TGTGCCAGCAGTTACCCCGGTCGAGGGGCTGAAGCTTTCTTT
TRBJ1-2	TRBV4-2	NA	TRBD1	CASSQVNRGAGGYGYTF	TGTGCCAGCAGCCAAGTTAACAGGGGCGCAGGGGGGTATGGCTACACCTTC
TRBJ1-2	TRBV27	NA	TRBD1	CASSPGTGNFYGYTF	TGTGCCAGCAGTCCAGGGACAGGGAACTTCTATGGCTACACCTTC
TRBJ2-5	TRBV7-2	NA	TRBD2	CASSLVGLAGGGETQYF	TGTGCCAGCAGCTTAGTGGGGCTAGCGGGAGGCGGAGAGACCCAGTACTTC
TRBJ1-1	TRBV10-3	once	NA	CAISGTSGEAFF	TGTGCCATCAGTGGGACTTCAGGTGAAGCTTTCTTT
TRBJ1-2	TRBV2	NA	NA	CASSVVPGTSLGYTF	TGTGCCAGCAGTGTAGTACCCGGGACAAGCCTCGGCTACACCTTC
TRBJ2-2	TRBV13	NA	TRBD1	CASSLRTGGPGELFF	TGTGCCAGCAGCTTAAGGACAGGGGGCCCCGGGGAGCTGTTTTTT
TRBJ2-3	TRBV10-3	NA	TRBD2	CAISPGTRALGGDTQYF	TGTGCCATCAGTCCCGGGACTAGAGCCCTCGGTGGAGATACGCAGTATTTT
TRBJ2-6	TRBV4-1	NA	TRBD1	CASSQGTGSGANVLTF	TGCGCCAGCAGCCAAGGGACAGGATCCGGGGCCAACGTCCTGACTTTC
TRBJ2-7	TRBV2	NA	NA	CASKVEGSGHYEQYF	TGTGCCAGCAAGGTCGAGGGGTCAGGCCACTACGAGCAGTACTTC
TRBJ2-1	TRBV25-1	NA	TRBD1	CASSEENGQGLFGEQFF	TGTGCCAGCAGTGAAGAGAACGGACAGGGTTTATTTGGTGAGCAGTTCTTC
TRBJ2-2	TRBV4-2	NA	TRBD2	CASKGLASTGELFF	TGTGCCAGCAAGGGACTAGCGTCCACCGGGGAGCTGTTTTTT
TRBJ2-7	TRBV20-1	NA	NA	CSAVDSYEQYF	TGCAGTGCTGTGGACAGCTACGAGCAGTACTTC
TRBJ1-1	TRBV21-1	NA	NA	CASSKGAQGPSNTEAFF	TGTGCCAGCAGCAAGGGAGCACAGGGGCCGTCGAACACTGAAGCTTTCTTT
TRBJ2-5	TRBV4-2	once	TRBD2	CASSLNPSGGPQETQYF	TGTGCCAGCAGCCTAAACCCTAGCGGGGGGCCACAAGAGACCCAGTACTTC
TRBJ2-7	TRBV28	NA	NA	CASSLLGPKQYF	TGTGCCAGCAGTTTATTGGGCCCCAAGCAGTACTTC
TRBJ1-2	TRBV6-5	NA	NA	CASSYSPGENGYTF	TGTGCCAGCAGTTACTCGCCAGGGGAAAATGGCTACACCTTC
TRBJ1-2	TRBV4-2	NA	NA	CASSQVGQGYGYTF	TGTGCCAGCAGCCAAGTCGGGCAGGGTTATGGCTACACCTTC
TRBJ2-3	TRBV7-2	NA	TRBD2	CASSKGLAGWTDTQYF	TGTGCCAGCAGCAAAGGACTAGCGGGATGGACAGATACGCAGTATTTT
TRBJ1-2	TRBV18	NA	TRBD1	CASSPSGTANYGYTF	TGTGCCAGCTCACCTTCCGGGACAGCAAACTATGGCTACACCTTC
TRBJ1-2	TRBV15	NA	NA	CATSRVGANNYGYTF	TGTGCCACCAGCAGAGTGGGGGCGAATAACTATGGCTACACCTTC
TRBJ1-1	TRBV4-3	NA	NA	CASSQHLQGRTEAFF	TGCGCCAGCAGCCAGCACTTACAGGGTCGGACTGAAGCTTTCTTT
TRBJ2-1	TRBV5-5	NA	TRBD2	CASSLGLAGGRSDAFF	TGTGCCAGCAGCTTGGGACTAGCGGGGGGGCGGTCGGATGCGTTCTTC
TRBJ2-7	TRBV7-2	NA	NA	CASSRAGDSSYEQYF	TGTGCCAGCAGCCGCGCGGGGGACAGCTCCTACGAGCAGTACTTC
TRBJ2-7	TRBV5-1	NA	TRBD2	CASSLGLAGEQYF	TGCGCCAGCAGCTTAGGACTAGCGGGCGAGCAGTACTTC
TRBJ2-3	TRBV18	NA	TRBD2	CASSPPLISPSGGADTQYF	TGTGCCAGTTCACCACCGCTGATAAGCCCTAGCGGGGGGGCGGATACGCAGTATTTT
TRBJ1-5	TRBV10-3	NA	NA	CASSYSSGSSQPQHF	TGTGCCAGCAGTTACTCGAGCGGGTCGTCTCAGCCCCAGCATTTT
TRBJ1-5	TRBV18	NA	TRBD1	CASSRNRGLEQPQHF	TGTGCCAGCTCACGAAACAGGGGGCTAGAGCAGCCCCAGCATTTT
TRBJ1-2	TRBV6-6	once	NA	CASSYLGDPGIYGYTF	TGTGCCAGCAGTTACTTAGGCGACCCAGGGATCTATGGCTACACCTTC
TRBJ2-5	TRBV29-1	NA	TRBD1	CSVRDRGRRETQYF	TGCAGCGTCCGGGACAGGGGGCGGAGGGAGACCCAGTACTTC
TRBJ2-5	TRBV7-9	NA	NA	CASSHSLQETQYF	TGTGCCAGCAGCCACTCACTACAAGAGACCCAGTACTTC
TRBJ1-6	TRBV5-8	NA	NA	CASSQPDRLNSPLHF	TGTGCCAGCAGCCAACCCGACCGCCTGAATTCACCCCTCCACTTT
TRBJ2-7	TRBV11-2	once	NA	CASSSQGWEQYF	TGTGCCAGCAGCTCCCAGGGATGGGAGCAGTACTTC
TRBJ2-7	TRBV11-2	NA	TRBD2	CASSLLSGTSYEQYF	TGTGCCAGCAGCCTCCTAAGCGGGACCTCCTACGAGCAGTACTTC
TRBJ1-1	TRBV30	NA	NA	CAWTTASEAFF	TGTGCCTGGACGACAGCCTCGGAAGCTTTCTTT
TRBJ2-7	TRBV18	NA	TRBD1	CASSPRTGREISEQYF	TGTGCCAGCTCACCTCGGACAGGGAGAGAGATCTCAGAGCAGTACTTC
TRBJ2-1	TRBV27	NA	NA	CASSLLGGRRNEQFF	TGTGCCAGCAGTTTATTGGGGGGCCGACGCAATGAGCAGTTCTTC
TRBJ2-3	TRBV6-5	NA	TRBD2	CASSYAGGPADTQYF	TGTGCCAGCAGTTACGCGGGGGGGCCGGCAGATACGCAGTATTTT
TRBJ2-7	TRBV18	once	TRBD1	CASSPPGQAPSYEQYF	TGTGCCAGCTCACCTCCGGGACAGGCGCCCTCCTACGAGCAGTACTTC
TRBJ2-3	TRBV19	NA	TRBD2	CASSMFGRARGDTQYF	TGTGCCAGTAGTATGTTCGGGAGGGCCCGAGGAGATACGCAGTATTTT
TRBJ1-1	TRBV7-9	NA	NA	CASSLDGWIPGTEAFF	TGTGCCAGCAGCTTAGATGGATGGATTCCGGGGACTGAAGCTTTCTTT
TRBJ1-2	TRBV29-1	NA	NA	CSVEGRSYGYTF	TGCAGCGTTGAAGGCAGATCCTATGGCTACACCTTC
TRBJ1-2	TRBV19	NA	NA	CASSKENYGYTF	TGTGCCAGTAGTAAGGAGAACTATGGCTACACCTTC
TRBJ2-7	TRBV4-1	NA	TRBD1	CASSHLQPGQAPYEQYF	TGCGCCAGCAGCCATCTCCAACCGGGACAGGCTCCCTACGAGCAGTACTTC